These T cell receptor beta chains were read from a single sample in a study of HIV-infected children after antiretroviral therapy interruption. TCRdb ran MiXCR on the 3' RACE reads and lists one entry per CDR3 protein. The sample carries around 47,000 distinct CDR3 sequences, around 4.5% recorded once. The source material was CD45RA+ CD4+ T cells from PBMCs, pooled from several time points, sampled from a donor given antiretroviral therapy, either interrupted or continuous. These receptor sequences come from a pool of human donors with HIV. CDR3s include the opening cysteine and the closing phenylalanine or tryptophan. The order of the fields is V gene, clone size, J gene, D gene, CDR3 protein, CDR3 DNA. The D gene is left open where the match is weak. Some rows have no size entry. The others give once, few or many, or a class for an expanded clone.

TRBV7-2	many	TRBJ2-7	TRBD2	CASSQSIAGYYEQYF	TGTGCCAGCAGCCAGTCTATAGCGGGGTACTACGAGCAGTACTTC
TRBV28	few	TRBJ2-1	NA	CASSLETPRSYNEQFF	TGTGCCAGCAGTTTAGAAACCCCACGCTCCTACAATGAGCAGTTCTTC
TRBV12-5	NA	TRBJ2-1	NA	CASGLIYARRDYNEQFF	TGTGCTAGTGGTTTGATTTACGCGCGGAGGGACTACAATGAGCAGTTCTTC
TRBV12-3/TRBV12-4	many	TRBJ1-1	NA	CASSTNPRGYTEAFF	TGTGCCAGCAGTACCAATCCGAGGGGGTACACTGAAGCTTTCTTT
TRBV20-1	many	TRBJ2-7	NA	CSARNGDPYEQYF	TGCAGTGCTAGGAACGGGGATCCCTACGAGCAGTACTTC
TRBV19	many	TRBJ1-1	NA	CASSISYMNTEAFF	TGTGCCAGTAGTATTTCGTATATGAACACTGAAGCTTTCTTT
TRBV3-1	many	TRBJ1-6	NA	CASSRHGESSPLHF	TGTGCCAGCAGCCGCCACGGGGAAAGTTCACCCCTCCACTTT
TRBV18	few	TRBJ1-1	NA	CASSPGLTNTEAFF	TGTGCCAGCTCACCAGGGCTTACGAACACTGAAGCTTTCTTT
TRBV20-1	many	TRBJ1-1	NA	CSARSENDRAAFF	TGCAGTGCTAGATCCGAAAATGATAGGGCAGCTTTCTTT
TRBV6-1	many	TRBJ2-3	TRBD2	CASSSSGGPDTQYF	TGTGCCAGCAGTAGTAGCGGGGGTCCAGATACGCAGTATTTT
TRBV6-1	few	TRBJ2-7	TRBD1	CASSAPYGTVSYEQYF	TGTGCCAGCAGCGCACCCTACGGGACAGTTTCCTACGAGCAGTACTTC
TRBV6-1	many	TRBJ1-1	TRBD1	CASLLGQAYSMNTEAFF	TGTGCCAGTCTGTTGGGACAGGCCTACTCCATGAACACTGAAGCTTTCTTT
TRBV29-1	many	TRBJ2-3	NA	CSVRIGLGTDTQYF	TGCAGCGTGCGCATCGGGCTAGGCACAGATACGCAGTATTTT
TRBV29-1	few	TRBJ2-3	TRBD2	CSVFQSGGTTDTQYF	TGCAGCGTTTTCCAGTCGGGGGGGACCACAGATACGCAGTATTTT
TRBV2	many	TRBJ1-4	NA	CASSDEGLTNEKLFF	TGTGCCAGCAGTGATGAGGGACTCACTAATGAAAAACTGTTTTTT
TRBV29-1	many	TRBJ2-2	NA	CSVWNGELFF	TGCAGCGTTTGGAACGGGGAGCTGTTTTTT
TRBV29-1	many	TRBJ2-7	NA	CSVDGNGDEQYF	TGCAGCGTTGACGGGAACGGAGACGAGCAGTACTTC
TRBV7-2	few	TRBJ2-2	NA	CASSFGTPNGELFF	TGTGCCAGCAGCTTCGGGACTCCCAACGGGGAGCTGTTTTTT
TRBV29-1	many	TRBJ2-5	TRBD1	CSVFLGQGAGTQYF	TGCAGCGTTTTCCTCGGGCAGGGGGCAGGGACCCAGTACTTC
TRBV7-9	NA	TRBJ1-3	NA	CASSEGDTIYF	TGTGCCAGCAGCGAGGGAGACACCATATATTTT
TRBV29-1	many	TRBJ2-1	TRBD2	CSVVASGAYNEQFF	TGCAGCGTTGTCGCTAGCGGGGCCTACAATGAGCAGTTCTTC
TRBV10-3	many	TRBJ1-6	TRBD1	CAISEDRDGSPLHF	TGTGCCATCAGTGAAGACAGGGACGGTTCACCCCTCCACTTT
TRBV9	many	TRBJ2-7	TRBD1	CASSLRPGTGSGEQYF	TGTGCCAGCAGCCTCCGTCCCGGGACAGGTTCGGGCGAGCAGTACTTC
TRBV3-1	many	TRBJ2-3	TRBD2	CASSQDPPSGGATDTQYF	TGTGCCAGCAGCCAAGATCCACCTAGCGGGGGGGCGACAGATACGCAGTATTTT
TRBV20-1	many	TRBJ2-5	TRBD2	CSARRRTSGGRGGTQYF	TGCAGTGCTAGAAGGAGAACCAGCGGGGGCCGAGGGGGAACCCAGTACTTC
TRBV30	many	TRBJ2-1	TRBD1	CACTLGRGQGAYNEQFF	TGTGCCTGCACCCTAGGGAGGGGACAGGGGGCCTACAATGAGCAGTTCTTC
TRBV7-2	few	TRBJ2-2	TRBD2	CASSSPRTSLFANTGELFF	TGTGCCAGCAGCTCCCCCCGGACTAGCCTTTTCGCGAACACCGGGGAGCTGTTTTTT
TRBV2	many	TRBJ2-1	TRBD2	CASSSSLAGGPYNEQFF	TGTGCCAGCAGCTCCTCCCTAGCGGGGGGTCCTTACAATGAGCAGTTCTTC
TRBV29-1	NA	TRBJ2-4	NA	CGALESQNTLYF	TGTGGTGCCCTGGAGAGTCAAAACACCTTGTACTTT
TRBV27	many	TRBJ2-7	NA	CASSPKGGGRSLASYEQYF	TGTGCCAGCAGTCCCAAAGGGGGGGGCCGCTCCTTGGCCTCCTACGAGCAGTACTTC
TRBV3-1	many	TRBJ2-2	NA	CASSYNTGELFF	TGTGCCAGCAGCTACAACACCGGGGAGCTGTTTTTT
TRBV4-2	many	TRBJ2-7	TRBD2	CASSQGGTAVLLYEQYF	TGTGCCAGCAGCCAGGGAGGGACCGCAGTTTTACTTTACGAGCAGTACTTC
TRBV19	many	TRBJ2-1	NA	CASRGDGGVENEQFF	TGTGCCAGTAGGGGTGACGGAGGGGTTGAGAATGAGCAGTTCTTC
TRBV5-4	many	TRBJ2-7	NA	CASSLETGPYEQYF	TGTGCCAGCAGCTTGGAAACAGGACCCTACGAGCAGTACTTC
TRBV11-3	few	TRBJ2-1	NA	CASSRLLDNEQFF	TGTGCCAGCAGCCGCCTATTGGACAATGAGCAGTTCTTC
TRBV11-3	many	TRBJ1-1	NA	CASTTAVGGGVEIEAFF	TGTGCCAGCACCACAGCAGTGGGGGGCGGCGTTGAAATTGAAGCTTTCTTT
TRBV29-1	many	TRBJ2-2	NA	CSVEDAGANTGELFF	TGCAGCGTTGAAGACGCGGGGGCTAACACCGGGGAGCTGTTTTTT
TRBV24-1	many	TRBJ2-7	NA	CATSPGSPGTYEQYF	TGTGCCACCAGCCCCGGGTCCCCGGGCACCTACGAGCAGTACTTC
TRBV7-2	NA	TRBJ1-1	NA	CASSLFGDMNTEAFF	TGTGCCAGCAGCTTATTTGGTGATATGAACACTGAAGCTTTCTTT
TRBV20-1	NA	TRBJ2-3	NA	CSARKLTDTQYF	TGCAGTGCTAGGAAGCTCACAGATACGCAGTATTTT
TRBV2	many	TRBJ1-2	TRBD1	CASTGQGIAYGYTF	TGTGCCAGCACCGGACAGGGGATCGCATATGGCTACACCTTC
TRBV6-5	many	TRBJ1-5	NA	CASAEGGGGGNQPQHF	TGTGCCAGCGCCGAGGGGGGCGGAGGCGGCAATCAGCCCCAGCATTTT
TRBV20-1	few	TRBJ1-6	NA	CSVRRGPTSPLHF	TGCAGTGTCAGACGGGGCCCCACTTCACCCCTCCACTTT
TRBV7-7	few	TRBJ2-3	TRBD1	CASSLGAGGKVDTQYF	TGTGCCAGCAGCTTAGGGGCAGGGGGCAAGGTGGATACGCAGTATTTT
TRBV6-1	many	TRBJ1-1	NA	CASIKNTEAFF	TGTGCCAGCATTAAGAACACTGAAGCTTTCTTT
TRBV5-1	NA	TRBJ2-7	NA	CASSLGRNPPEQYF	TGCGCCAGCAGCTTGGGACGGAACCCCCCGGAGCAGTACTTC
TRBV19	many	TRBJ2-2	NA	CASITGLIAGELFF	TGTGCCAGTATCACGGGACTGATAGCCGGGGAGCTGTTTTTT
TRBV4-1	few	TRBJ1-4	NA	CASSLRAGMATNEKLFF	TGCGCCAGCAGCCTGAGGGCTGGGATGGCTACTAATGAAAAACTGTTTTTT
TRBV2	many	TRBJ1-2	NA	CASSEALWRTYGYTF	TGTGCCAGCAGTGAAGCGCTTTGGCGGACCTATGGCTACACCTTC